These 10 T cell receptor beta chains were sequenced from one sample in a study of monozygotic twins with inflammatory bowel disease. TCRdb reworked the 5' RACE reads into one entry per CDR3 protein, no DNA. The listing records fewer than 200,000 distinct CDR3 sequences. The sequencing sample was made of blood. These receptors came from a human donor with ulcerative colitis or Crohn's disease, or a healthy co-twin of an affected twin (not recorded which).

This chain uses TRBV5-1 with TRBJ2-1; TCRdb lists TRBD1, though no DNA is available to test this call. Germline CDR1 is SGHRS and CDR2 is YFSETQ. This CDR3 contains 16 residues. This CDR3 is CASSALDRELYNEQFF.

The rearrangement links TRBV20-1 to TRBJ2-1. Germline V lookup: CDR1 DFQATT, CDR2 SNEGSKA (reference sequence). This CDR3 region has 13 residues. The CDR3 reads CSAAKSGDNEQFF.

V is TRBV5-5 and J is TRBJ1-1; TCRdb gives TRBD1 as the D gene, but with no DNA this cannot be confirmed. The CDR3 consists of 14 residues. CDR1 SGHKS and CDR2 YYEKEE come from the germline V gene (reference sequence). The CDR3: CASSLRGMGAEAFF.

The CDR3 reads CSAGTSGNTDTQYF. V usage is TRBV20-1 and J usage is TRBJ2-3; TCRdb's D call, TRBD2, is unchecked because there is no DNA. The CDR3 contains 14 residues. CDR1 and CDR2 from the germline V gene are DFQATT and SNEGSKA (reference sequence).

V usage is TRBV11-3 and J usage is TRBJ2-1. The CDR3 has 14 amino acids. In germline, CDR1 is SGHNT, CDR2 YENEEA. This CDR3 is CASSLYFQYNEQFF.

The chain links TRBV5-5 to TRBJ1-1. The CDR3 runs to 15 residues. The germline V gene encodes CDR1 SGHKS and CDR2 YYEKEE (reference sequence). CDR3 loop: CASSLFLGSNTEAFF. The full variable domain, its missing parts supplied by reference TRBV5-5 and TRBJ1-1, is DAGVTQSPTHLIKTRGQQVTLRCSPISGHKSVSWYQQVLGQGPQFIFQYYEKEERGRGNFPDRFSARQFPNYSSELNVNALLLGDSALYLCASSLFLGSNTEAFFGQGTRLTVV.

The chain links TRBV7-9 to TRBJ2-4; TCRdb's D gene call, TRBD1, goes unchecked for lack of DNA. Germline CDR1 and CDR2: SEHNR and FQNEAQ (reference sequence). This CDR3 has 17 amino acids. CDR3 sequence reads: CAPPGAEGHLGQNIQYF.

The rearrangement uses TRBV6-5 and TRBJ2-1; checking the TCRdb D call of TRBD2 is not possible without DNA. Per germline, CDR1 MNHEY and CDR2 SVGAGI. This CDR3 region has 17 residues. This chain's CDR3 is CASSSLAGGRSYNEQFF.

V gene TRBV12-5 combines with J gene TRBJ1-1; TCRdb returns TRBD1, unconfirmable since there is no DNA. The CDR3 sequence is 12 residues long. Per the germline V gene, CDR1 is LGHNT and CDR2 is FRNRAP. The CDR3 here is CASGFRGPEAFF.

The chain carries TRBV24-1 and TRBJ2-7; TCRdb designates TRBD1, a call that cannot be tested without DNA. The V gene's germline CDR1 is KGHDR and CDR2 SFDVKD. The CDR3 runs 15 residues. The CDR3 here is CATSDARDRGSEQYF.